This T cell receptor (beta chain) was documented in a study of CD8 T cells in Susac syndrome (dated 2019 in TCRdb). In the study overall: Of the Susac syndrome patients who were sequenced, under 10 were in clinical remission while 5 or 6 had clinically active disease. Repertoire sequencing was used to test whether CD8+ T cell activation and differentiation in Susac syndrome was antigen driven. At blood withdrawal, Susac syndrome patients were therapy-naive, treated with corticosteroids (with IVIg additionally given to some), or treated with IVIg alone. CD8+ T cell repertoire clonality was compared between some 12 healthy donors, approximately 14 Susac syndrome patients and some 15 multiple sclerosis patients. Results and caveats for the whole study, not just this receptor: CD8+ repertoires in Susac syndrome showed clonal expansion, which was highest in CD8+ TEMRA cells and was greater in clinically active patients than in remitting patients. In the total CD8+ and CD8+ TEMRA repertoires, sixteen and five Susac-specific public clones, respectively, were identified. The number of individuals in the TCR sequencing and HLA analysis was acknowledged as relatively small.

Peripheral blood CD8+ and CD4+ T cells from healthy donors, Susac syndrome patients and multiple sclerosis patients were profiled using high-throughput TCR beta sequencing. Susac syndrome patients met recently defined diagnostic criteria for definite or probable disease. Bulk CD8+ and CD4+ T cells were purified by magnetic negative isolation, whereas CD8+ TEMRA cells were enriched by FACS. Blood was collected in EDTA tubes and processed within 24 hours, with PBMCs isolated through density gradient centrifugation. PBMCs destined for TCR sequencing were cryopreserved in liquid nitrogen and later thawed in a 37 °C water bath. A purity of at least 90% was achieved for sorted or isolated CD4+, CD8+ and CD8+ TEMRA cells. RNA was extracted using the RNeasy kit, and about 0.5 to 1 ug of the RNA was reverse transcribed with random hexamers. The immunoSEQ multiplex PCR assay, which covers 54 Vbeta and 13 Jbeta segments, was used to amplify TCR beta CDR3 regions. Bias from PCR amplification was corrected by using a synthetic template baseline for primer optimization and for computational correction. The paper's data handling went like this. Reads were annotated to V, D and J genes according to IMGT and were analyzed with immunoSEQ Analyzer, with only productive sequences retained. To calculate clonality, Shannon entropy was normalized by log2 of the number of productive unique sequences and then subtracted from one. Public and private clones were assessed among the 100 most prevalent clones of each patient and control. A clone was defined as Susac-specific if it was absent from the healthy and MS cohorts, from some 1,100 published viral clones and from other ImmuneACCESS disease sequences. TCRdb itself trimmed the public reads at Q25 with fastp, ran MiXCR and retained productive beta chains. Rows are combined by CDR3 protein, so each entry shows the most common genes and DNA. TCRdb's processing, not the authors' own work, is the source of the V and J calls. Recorded for this sample are around 80,000 distinct CDR3 sequences; approximately 93% of them occurred a single time. The ten largest clones capture less than 0.6% of the sample.

The CDR3 holds 16 amino acids from the cysteine to the phenylalanine. Just the 48-base CDR3 DNA is kept, in frame starting at base 1. CDR1 and CDR2 are drawn from the germline V gene (reference sequence): LGHDT, YNNKEL. V loses 3 bases at its end and J loses 6 bases; junction bases beyond the gene matches: 8. Concerning this clonotype itself: This receptor's antigen is unknown. Base-call qualities are not available, and no considerably larger clone is one nucleotide away.

The specimen was CD8+ T cells from PBMCs. In this chain, TRBV3-1 is recombined with TRBJ2-2; 9 of the junction bases match TRBD2. The clonotype originates from a human donor with Susac syndrome. The nucleotides read TGTGCCAGCAGCCAGGGCGGGGGGGTGTACGCCGGGGAGCTGTTTTTT. The encoded protein is CASSQGGGVYAGELFF.